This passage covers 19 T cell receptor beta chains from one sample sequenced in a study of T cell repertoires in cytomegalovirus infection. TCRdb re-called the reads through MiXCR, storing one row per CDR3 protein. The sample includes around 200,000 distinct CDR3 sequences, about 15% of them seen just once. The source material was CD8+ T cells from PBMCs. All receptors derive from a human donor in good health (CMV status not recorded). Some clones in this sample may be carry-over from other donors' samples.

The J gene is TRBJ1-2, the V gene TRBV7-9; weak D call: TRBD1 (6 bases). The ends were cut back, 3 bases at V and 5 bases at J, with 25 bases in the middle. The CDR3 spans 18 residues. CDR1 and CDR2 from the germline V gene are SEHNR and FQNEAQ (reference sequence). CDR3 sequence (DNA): TGTGCCAGCAGCTTTGTCGAGTCGACAGGACCATTAGATTATGGCTACACCTTC. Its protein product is CASSFVESTGPLDYGYTF.

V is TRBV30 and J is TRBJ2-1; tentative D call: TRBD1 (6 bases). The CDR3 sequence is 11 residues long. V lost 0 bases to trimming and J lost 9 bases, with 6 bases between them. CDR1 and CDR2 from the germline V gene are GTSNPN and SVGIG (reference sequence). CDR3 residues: CAWSVQGEQFF. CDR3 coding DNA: TGTGCCTGGAGTGTACAGGGTGAGCAGTTCTTC.

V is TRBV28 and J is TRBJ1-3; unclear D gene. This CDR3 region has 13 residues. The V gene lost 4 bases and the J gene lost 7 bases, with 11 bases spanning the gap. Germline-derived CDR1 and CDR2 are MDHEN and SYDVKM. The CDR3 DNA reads TGTGCCAGCAGTTCTGACCTGTGGAACACCATATATTTT. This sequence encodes CASSSDLWNTIYF.

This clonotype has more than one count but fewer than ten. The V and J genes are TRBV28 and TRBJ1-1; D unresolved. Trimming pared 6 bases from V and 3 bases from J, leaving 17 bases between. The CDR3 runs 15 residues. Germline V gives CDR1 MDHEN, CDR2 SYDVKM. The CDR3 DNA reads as TGTGCCAGCAGCCTGAGAGGGTTCCGGGACACTGAAGCTTTCTTT. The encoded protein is CASSLRGFRDTEAFF.

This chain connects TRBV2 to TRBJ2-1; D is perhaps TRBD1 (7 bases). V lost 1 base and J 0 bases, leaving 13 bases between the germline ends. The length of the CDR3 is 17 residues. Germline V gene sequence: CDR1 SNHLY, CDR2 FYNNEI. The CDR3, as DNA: TGTGCCAGCAGTGAAGTCCGGCGGGACAGCTCCTACAATGAGCAGTTCTTC. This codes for CASSEVRRDSSYNEQFF.

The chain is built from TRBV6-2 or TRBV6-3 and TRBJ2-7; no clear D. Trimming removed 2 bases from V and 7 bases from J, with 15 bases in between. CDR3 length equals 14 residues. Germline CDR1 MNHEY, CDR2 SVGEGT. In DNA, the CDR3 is TGTGCCAGCAGTTACGTTTCCACCTTGGGGGAGCAGTACTTC. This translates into CASSYVSTLGEQYF.

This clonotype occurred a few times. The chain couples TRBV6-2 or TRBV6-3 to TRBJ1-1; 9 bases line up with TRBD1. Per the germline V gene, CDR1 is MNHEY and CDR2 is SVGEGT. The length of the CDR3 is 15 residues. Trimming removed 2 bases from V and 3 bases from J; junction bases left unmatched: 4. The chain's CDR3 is CASSYPTGGHTEAFF. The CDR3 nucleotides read TGTGCCAGCAGTTACCCGACAGGGGGTCACACTGAAGCTTTCTTT.

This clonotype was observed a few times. The CDR3 here is CASKPWGTRGTEAFF. In nucleotides, the CDR3 is TGTGCCAGCAAACCGTGGGGGACTCGAGGCACTGAAGCTTTCTTT. J is TRBJ1-1 and V is TRBV28, with D possibly matching TRBD1 (5 bases). Germline V gives CDR1 MDHEN, CDR2 SYDVKM. V lost 7 bases to trimming and J lost 4 bases, with 19 bases between them. The CDR3 runs 15 residues.

CDR3 nucleotides: TGCAGCGTTGAAGATGGAGTAGACACTTCTAACTATGGCTACACCTTC. It specifies CSVEDGVDTSNYGYTF. The V and J genes are TRBV29-1 and TRBJ1-2; D not certain. This CDR3 has 16 residues. Trimming took 0 bases from V and 0 from J, leaving 14 bases between them. The V gene's germline CDR1 is SQVTM and CDR2 ANQGSEA.

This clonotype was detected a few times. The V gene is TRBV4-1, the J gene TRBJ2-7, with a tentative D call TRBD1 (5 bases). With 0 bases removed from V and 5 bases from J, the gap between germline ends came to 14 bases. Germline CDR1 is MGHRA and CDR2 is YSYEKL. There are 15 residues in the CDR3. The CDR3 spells CASSQEMRQNHEQYF. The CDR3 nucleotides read TGCGCCAGCAGCCAAGAGATGCGACAGAACCACGAGCAGTACTTC.

The CDR3 reads CASTQRGRTDTQYF. DNA for the CDR3: TGTGCCAGCACCCAGCGGGGGCGCACAGATACGCAGTATTTT. J is TRBJ2-3 and V is TRBV28; TRBD2 matches 8 bases. Germline V gene data show CDR1 as MDHEN and CDR2 as SYDVKM. CDR3 size: 14 residues. V lost 7 bases, J lost 1 base, and 4 bases stayed unmatched.

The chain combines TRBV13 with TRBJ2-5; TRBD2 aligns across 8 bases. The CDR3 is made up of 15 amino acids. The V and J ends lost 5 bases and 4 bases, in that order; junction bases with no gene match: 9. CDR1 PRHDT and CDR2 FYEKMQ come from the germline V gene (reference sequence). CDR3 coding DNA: TGTGCCAGCAGCCCATCCCGGGGGGGCCTAGAGACCCAGTACTTC. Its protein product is CASSPSRGGLETQYF.

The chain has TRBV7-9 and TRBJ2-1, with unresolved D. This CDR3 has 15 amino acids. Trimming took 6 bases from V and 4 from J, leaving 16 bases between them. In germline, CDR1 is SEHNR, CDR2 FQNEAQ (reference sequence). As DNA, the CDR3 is TGTGCCAGCAGAGCCGACCAAGATGGTTACAATGAGCAGTTCTTC. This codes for CASRADQDGYNEQFF.

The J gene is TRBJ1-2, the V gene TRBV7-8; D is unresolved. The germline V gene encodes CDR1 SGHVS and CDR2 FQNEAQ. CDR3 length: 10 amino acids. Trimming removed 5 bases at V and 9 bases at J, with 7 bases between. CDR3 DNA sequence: TGTGCCAGCAGCCGGCTCAGCTACACCTTC. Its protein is CASSRLSYTF.

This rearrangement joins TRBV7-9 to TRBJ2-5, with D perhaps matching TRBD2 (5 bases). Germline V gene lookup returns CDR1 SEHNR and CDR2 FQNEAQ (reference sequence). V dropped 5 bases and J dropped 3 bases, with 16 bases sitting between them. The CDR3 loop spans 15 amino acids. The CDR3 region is CASSLTGGTKETQYF. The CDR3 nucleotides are TGTGCCAGCAGCCTTACCGGAGGCACCAAAGAGACCCAGTACTTC. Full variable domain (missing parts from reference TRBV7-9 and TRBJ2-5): DTGVSQNPRHKITKRGQNVTFRCDPISEHNRLYWYRQTLGQGPEFLTYFQNEAQLEKSRLLSDRFSAERPKGSFSTLEIQRTEQGDSAMYLCASSLTGGTKETQYFGPGTRLLVL.

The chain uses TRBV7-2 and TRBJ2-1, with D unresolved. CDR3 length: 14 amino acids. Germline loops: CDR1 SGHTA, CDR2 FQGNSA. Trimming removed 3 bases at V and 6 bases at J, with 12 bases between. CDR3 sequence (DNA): TGTGCCAGCAGCTTTTGGGATTTGGCCAATGAGCAGTTCTTC. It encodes CASSFWDLANEQFF.

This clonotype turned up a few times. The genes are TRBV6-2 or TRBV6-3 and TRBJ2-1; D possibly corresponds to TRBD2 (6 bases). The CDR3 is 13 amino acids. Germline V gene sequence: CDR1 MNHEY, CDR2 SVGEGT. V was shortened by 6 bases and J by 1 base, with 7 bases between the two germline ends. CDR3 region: CASRRGSYNEQFF. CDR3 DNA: TGTGCCAGCAGACGGGGGTCCTACAATGAGCAGTTCTTC.

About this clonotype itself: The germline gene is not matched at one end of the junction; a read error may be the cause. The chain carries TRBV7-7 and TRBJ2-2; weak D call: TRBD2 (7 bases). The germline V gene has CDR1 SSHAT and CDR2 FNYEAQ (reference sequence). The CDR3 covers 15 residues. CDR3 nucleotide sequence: TGTGCTAGCAGCTTATCGGGGGGCTCAACCGGGGAGCTGTTTTTT. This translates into CASSLSGGSTGELFF.

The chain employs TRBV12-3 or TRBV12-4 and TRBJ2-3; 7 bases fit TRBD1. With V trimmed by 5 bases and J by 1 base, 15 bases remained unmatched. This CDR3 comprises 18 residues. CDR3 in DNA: TGTGCCAGCAGTCTTGGAAACGACAGGGCGGGCGGCACAGATACGCAGTATTTT. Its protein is CASSLGNDRAGGTDTQYF.